The clone carrying this T cell receptor (beta chain) was counted between two and nine times. Its antigen remains unidentified. The sample belongs to a study of T-cell memory formation after mild COVID-19. Notes on the study in general: Pre-infection memory harbored some responding clones, suggesting cross-reactive memory joined. Second-wave clones that peaked on day 37 lacked confirmed SARS-CoV-2 specificity. Among contracting clones, CD4+ were mainly CM/EM and CD8+ enriched in EMRA.

There are 12 residues in the CDR3. Looked up from germline, CDR1 is LNHDA and CDR2 is SQIVND (reference sequence). V was cut by 6 bases and J by 8 bases, with 11 bases left in between. The authors produced TCR alpha and TCR beta cDNA libraries with sample barcodes and UMIs by 5'RACE using constant-segment primers. TCRdb reprocessed the 5' RACE reads via MiXCR and lists one record per CDR3 protein. The table lists approximately 450,000 distinct CDR3 sequences, around a sixth of them singletons. Sequencing was carried out using PBMCs or a T cell subset sorted from them (not recorded which). This sequence was found in an adult woman who had mild COVID-19 (a few samples of this study predate the infection). Cell type and time point are not known. V and J are TRBV19 and TRBJ1-5; the D is unclear. CDR3 coding DNA: TGTGCCAGTAGCTCCTTCTGGGAGCCCCAGCATTTT. It yields the protein CASSSFWEPQHF.